Sequencing of this T cell receptor beta chain was carried out in a study of blood T cell repertoires in COVID-19. Looking at the study overall: COVID-19 samples, acute and convalescent, were from the United States, Italy and Spain. Sources were T cells, B-cell-depleted T cells, or PBMCs; the material itself was cDNA or gDNA.

In the original workflow: Counts of nucleated cells, estimated from reference gene primer amplification, were obtained. Profiling relied on immunoSEQ multiplex PCR, and the TCRdb table lists in-frame clones only, not all of them. V, J and clone size derive from that table, while D and trimming were established from the DNA sequence. The sample lists about 120,000 clones; about 85% were seen once. The V and J ends lost 1 base and 3 bases, in that order; junction bases with no gene match: 4. The CDR3 is made up of 15 amino acids. Germline lookup yields CDR1 SEHNR and CDR2 FQNEAQ (reference sequence). This clonotype was sampled from a man aged 60-69 years with acute or convalescent COVID-19. What was sequenced was peripheral blood. The V gene is TRBV7-9, the J gene TRBJ2-3, with 7 bases aligning to TRBD1. CDR3: CASSLEGRGTDTQYF. CDR3 sequence (DNA): TGTGCCAGCAGCTTAGAGGGCAGGGGGACAGATACGCAGTATTTT.